This T cell receptor (beta chain) was obtained from a study of T cell responses to AZD1222 COVID-19 vaccine. Turning to this clone: Its antigen is currently unknown.

Trimming removed 7 bases from V and 4 bases from J; junction bases left unmatched: 1. The CDR3 contains 13 residues. Germline-derived CDR1 and CDR2 are LNHDA and SQIVND (reference sequence). Study observations and caveats: White British ancestry dominated among donors, who included more females, and clonal diversity was possibly underestimated.

Method: immunoSEQ multiplex PCR; TCRdb's copy keeps in-frame clones and lacks some. The sample shows 90,000 to 110,000 clones, 87% of them seen only once. Sequenced material: peripheral blood, taken on day 0 of AZD1222 vaccination. The genes are TRBV19 and TRBJ2-3, with TRBD1 matching 11 bases. The TCR comes from an adult in good health. CDR3 in amino acids: CASKGQGADTQYF. The CDR3 nucleotides read TGTGCCAGTAAGGGACAGGGGGCAGATACGCAGTATTTT.